Described below is a single T cell receptor beta chain sequence and its context. The data stem from a study of blood T cell repertoires in COVID-19. The overall study: The cDNA or gDNA used as material had been derived from T cells, B-cell-depleted T cells, or PBMCs.

Measured with immunoSEQ multiplex PCR; TCRdb has only the in-frame clones, and not every one. The sample records some 50,000 clones, approximately 90% being singletons. The CDR3 has 13 residues. Germline values: CDR1 SGHKS, CDR2 YYEKEE (reference sequence). Trimming shortened V by 1 base and J by 6 bases, and 8 bases separated the two germline ends. The sample was peripheral blood. The TCR was taken from a human donor in a cohort sampled during active COVID-19. This sequence joins TRBV5-5 and TRBJ1-5, with D tentatively TRBD1 (5 bases). In DNA, the CDR3 is TGTGCCAGCAGCTTGACAGGCCTTCAGCCCCAGCATTTT. This gives the protein CASSLTGLQPQHF.